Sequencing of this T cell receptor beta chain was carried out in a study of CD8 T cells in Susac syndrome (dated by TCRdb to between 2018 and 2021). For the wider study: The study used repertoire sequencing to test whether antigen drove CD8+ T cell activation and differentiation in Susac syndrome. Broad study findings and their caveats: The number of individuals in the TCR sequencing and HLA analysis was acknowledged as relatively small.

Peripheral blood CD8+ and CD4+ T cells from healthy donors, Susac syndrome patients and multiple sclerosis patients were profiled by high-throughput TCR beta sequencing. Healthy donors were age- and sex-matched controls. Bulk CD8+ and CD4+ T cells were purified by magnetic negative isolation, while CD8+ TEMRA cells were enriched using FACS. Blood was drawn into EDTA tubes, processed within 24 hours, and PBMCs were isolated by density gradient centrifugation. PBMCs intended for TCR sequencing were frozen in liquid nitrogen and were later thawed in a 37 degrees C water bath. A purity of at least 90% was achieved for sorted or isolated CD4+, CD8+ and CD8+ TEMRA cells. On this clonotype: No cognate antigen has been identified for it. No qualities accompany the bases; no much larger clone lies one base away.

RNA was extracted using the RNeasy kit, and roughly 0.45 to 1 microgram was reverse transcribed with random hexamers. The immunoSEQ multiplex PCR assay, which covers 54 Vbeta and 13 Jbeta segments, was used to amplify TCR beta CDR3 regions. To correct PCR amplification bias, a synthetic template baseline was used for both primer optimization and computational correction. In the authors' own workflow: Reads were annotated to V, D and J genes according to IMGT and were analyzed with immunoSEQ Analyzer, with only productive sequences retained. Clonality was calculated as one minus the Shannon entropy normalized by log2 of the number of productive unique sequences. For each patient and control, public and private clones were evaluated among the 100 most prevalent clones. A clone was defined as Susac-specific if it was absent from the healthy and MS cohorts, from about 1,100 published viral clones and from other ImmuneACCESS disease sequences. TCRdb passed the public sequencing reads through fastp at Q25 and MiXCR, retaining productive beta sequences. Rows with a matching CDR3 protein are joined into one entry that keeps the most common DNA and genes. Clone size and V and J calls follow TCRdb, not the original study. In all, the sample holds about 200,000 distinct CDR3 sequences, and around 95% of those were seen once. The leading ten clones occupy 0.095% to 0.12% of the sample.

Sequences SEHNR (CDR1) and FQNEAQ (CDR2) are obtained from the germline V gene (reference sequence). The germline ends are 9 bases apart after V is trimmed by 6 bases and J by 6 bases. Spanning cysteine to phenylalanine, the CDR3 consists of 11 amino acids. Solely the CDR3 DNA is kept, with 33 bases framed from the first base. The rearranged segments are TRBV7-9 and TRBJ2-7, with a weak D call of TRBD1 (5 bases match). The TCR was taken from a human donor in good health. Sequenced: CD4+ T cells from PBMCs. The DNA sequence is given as TGTGCCAGCAGAGGGGCGTTCGAGCAGTACTTC. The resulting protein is CASRGAFEQYF.